Listed here are 8 T cell receptor beta chains from one sample, sequenced in a study of metastatic and nonmetastatic thyroid tumors. MiXCR reprocessed the PCR reads for TCRdb. Of about 25,000 clones in the sample, 20% to 25% were seen once. Ahead of thyroid surgery, no patient had received treatment of any kind. Material for sequencing was blood. All receptors derive from a male donor with papillary thyroid cancer or a benign thyroid nodule (not recorded which). Some clones in this sample may be carry-over from other donors' samples.

This clone was seen many times. The chain joins TRBV11-3 to TRBJ2-2; 9 bases are a match to TRBD1. Germline CDR1 reads SGHNT; CDR2 reads YENEEA. Trimming cost V 1 base and J 15 bases; bases outside gene matches: 6. The CDR3 contains 13 residues. CDR3 sequence (DNA): TGTGCCAGCAGCTTAGTAGGGACAGGGTGGTTGTTTTTT. Residues: CASSLVGTGWLFF.

This clone was seen many times. The chain uses TRBV7-8 and TRBJ1-5; TRBD1 agrees at 9 bases. The V and J ends lost 7 bases and 3 bases, in that order; junction bases with no gene match: 16. This CDR3 contains 18 residues. Per germline, CDR1 SGHVS and CDR2 FQNEAQ. The CDR3 DNA reads TGTGCCAGCAACTCCCCGCTAGGACAGGGGAGCTTCAATCAGCCCCAGCATTTT. It specifies CASNSPLGQGSFNQPQHF.

This chain uses TRBV15 with TRBJ2-7; 9 nucleotides match TRBD1. After removal of 5 bases from V and 3 bases from J, the junction contained 8 bases not matched to a gene. Germline V lookup: CDR1 LNHNV, CDR2 YYDKDF (reference sequence). The CDR3 covers 15 residues. The CDR3 nucleotides are TGTGCCACCAGCCCATCCGGGACAGGGAACTACGAGCAGTACTTC. Protein: CATSPSGTGNYEQYF.

This clone appeared a few times. V is TRBV12-3 or TRBV12-4 and J is TRBJ2-1, with TRBD2 matching over 15 bases. V gave up 8 bases and J gave up 8 bases; unmatched junction bases: 4. The CDR3 length is 14 residues. The DNA for the CDR3 is TGTGCCAGCGCGAGGACTAGCGGGAGGGATGAGCAGTTCTTC. Translated, it gives CASARTSGRDEQFF.

In this sample, this clone turned up many times. The chain combines TRBV11-3 with TRBJ2-1, with TRBD2 matching 12 bases. V shed 4 bases, J shed 6 bases, and the junction held 4 bases outside the gene matches. Germline values: CDR1 SGHNT, CDR2 YENEEA. The CDR3 totals 15 residues. CDR3 sequence: CASSWLAGGLNEQFF. In nucleotides, the CDR3 is TGTGCCAGCAGCTGGCTAGCGGGAGGGCTCAATGAGCAGTTCTTC.

Ten or more counts support this clone. The chain carries TRBV4-2 and TRBJ2-7; 11 positions match TRBD2. CDR3 length equals 15 residues. The junction had 7 bases not matched to a gene; V was cut back by 4 bases and J by 5 bases. Germline assignment: CDR1 LGHNA and CDR2 YNFKEQ. CDR3 sequence: CASSLSGTSGDEQYF. The DNA for the CDR3 is TGTGCCAGCAGCCTTTCGGGGACTAGCGGAGACGAGCAGTACTTC.

In regard to this clone: This is likely a read error, given that the CDR3 carries no conserved phenylalanine or tryptophan at its end. The chain joins TRBV4-2 to TRBJ1-5; possible D gene TRBD1, 5 bases. Trimming took off 5 bases at V and 1 base at J, with 9 bases between the two ends. CDR1 and CDR2 (germline): LGHNA, YNFKEQ. The CDR3 contains 14 residues. The DNA of the CDR3 is TGTGCCAGCAGCGACCGGGACAGCAATCAGCCCCAGCATTCT. Translating gives CASSDRDSNQPQHS.

This clone has a count of ten or more. The rearrangement uses TRBV6-2 or TRBV6-3 and TRBJ2-5, with TRBD2 as a possible D gene (6 bases). This CDR3 spans 17 amino acids. Germline lookup yields CDR1 MNHEY and CDR2 SVGEGT. Trimming shortened V by 7 bases and J by 2 bases, and 23 bases separated the two germline ends. CDR3 protein: CASTRVARKRVQETQYF. The CDR3 DNA reads TGTGCCAGCACCCGAGTAGCCCGGAAGCGGGTGCAAGAGACCCAGTACTTC.